This entry features one T cell receptor (beta chain) sequence. The data originate from a study of shared clonotypes between healthy human individuals. Study summary: Donors had three CD4 naive, three CD4 memory, two CD8 naive and one CD8 memory plate apiece.

The CDR3 loop spans 15 amino acids. Deletions cut 7 bases from V and 2 bases from J, with 15 bases between. Germline V gene lookup returns CDR1 SNHLY and CDR2 FYNNEI. Libraries were prepared by immunoSEQ multiplex PCR; TCRdb keeps only in-frame clonotypes and omits some of them. This table holds about 1.1 million clones, about four fifths found once. The TCR originated in a man aged 18 to 29 in good health. Some clones in this sample may be carry-over from other donors' samples. This sequence joins TRBV2 and TRBJ2-1; maybe TRBD2 (6 bases). Sequenced input: memory CD4+ T cells from PBMCs. Regarding subset: CD45RA-negative fraction. CDR3 region: CASTPGTGTYNEQFF. The CDR3 DNA follows: TGTGCCAGCACTCCCGGGACTGGTACCTACAATGAGCAGTTCTTC. Together with reference TRBV2 and TRBJ2-1, the CDR3 gives the full variable domain: EPEVTQTPSHQVTQMGQEVILRCVPISNHLYFYWYRQILGQKVEFLVSFYNNEISEKSEIFDDQFSVERPDGSNFTLKIRSTKLEDSAMYFCASTPGTGTYNEQFFGPGTRLTVL.